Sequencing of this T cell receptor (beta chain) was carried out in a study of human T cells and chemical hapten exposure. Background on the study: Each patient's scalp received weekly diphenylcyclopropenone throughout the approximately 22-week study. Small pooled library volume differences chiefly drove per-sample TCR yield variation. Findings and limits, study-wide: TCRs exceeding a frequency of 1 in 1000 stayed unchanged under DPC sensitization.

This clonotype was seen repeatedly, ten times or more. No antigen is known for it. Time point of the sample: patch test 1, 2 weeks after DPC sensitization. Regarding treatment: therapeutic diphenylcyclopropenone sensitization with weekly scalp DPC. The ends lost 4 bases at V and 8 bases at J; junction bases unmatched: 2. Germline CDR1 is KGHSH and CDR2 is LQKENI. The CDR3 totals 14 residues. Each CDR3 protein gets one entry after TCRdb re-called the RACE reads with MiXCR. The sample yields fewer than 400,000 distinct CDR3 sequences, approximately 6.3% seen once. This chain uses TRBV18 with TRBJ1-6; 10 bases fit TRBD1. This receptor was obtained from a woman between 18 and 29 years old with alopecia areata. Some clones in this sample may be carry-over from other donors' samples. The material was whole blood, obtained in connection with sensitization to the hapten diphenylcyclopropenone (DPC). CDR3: CASSRGQGDSPLHF. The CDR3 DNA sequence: TGTGCCAGCTCACGCGGACAGGGGGATTCACCCCTCCACTTT.